These 7 T cell receptor beta chains were sequenced from one sample in a study of shared clonotypes between healthy human individuals. Produced via immunoSEQ multiplex PCR; TCRdb's table is partial and in-frame only. Of about 980,000 clones in the sample, around three quarters were seen once. Sequences were obtained from memory CD4+ T cells sorted from blood. The subset: CD45RA-negative fraction. The receptors originated from a man aged 18 to 30 in good health.

The chain has TRBV20-1 and TRBJ1-2; D uncertain. The CDR3 spans 11 residues. CDR1 and CDR2 from the germline V gene are DFQATT and SNEGSKA (reference sequence). Deletions cut 7 bases from V and 1 base from J, with 7 bases between. In nucleotides, the CDR3 is TGCAGTGGATGGGATAACTATGGCTACACCTTC. Amino acids: CSGWDNYGYTF.

This chain links TRBV7-9 with TRBJ1-2; D is uncertain. V lost 0 bases and J 6 bases, leaving 8 bases between the germline ends. The CDR3 contains 13 residues. Germline V lookup: CDR1 SEHNR, CDR2 FQNEAQ (reference sequence). The CDR3, as DNA: TGTGCCAGCAGCTTAGCAGGGTCCCATGGCTACACCTTC. Its translation: CASSLAGSHGYTF.

The J gene is TRBJ2-1, the V gene TRBV7-2; D uncertain. The CDR3 consists of 11 residues. V was pared by 3 bases and J by 8 bases, with 5 bases between. Per the germline V gene, CDR1 is SGHTA and CDR2 is FQGNSA. CDR3 sequence (DNA): TGTGCCAGCAGCTTGGGCCATGAGCAGTTCTTC. It encodes CASSLGHEQFF.

This chain connects TRBV5-1 to TRBJ2-7, with TRBD2 identical over 10 bases. CDR3 size: 18 residues. The J segment lost 1 base and the V segment lost 4 bases, leaving 14 bases of the junction unmatched. Germline-derived CDR1 and CDR2 are SGHRS and YFSETQ. The CDR3 here is CASSLGASGSVGSYEQYF. For the CDR3, the DNA is TGCGCCAGCAGCCTGGGGGCTAGCGGGAGTGTAGGGTCCTACGAGCAGTACTTC.

This chain joins TRBV11-2 and TRBJ2-2; the match to TRBD2 covers 7 bases. The germline gives CDR1 SGHAT, CDR2 FQNNGV. J gave up 5 bases and V 1 base, and 1 base lay outside the gene matches. This CDR3 is built from 14 residues. Here the CDR3 reads CASSLGRETGELFF. The CDR3, as DNA: TGTGCCAGCAGCTTAGGGCGGGAGACCGGGGAGCTGTTTTTT.

This clone occurred a few times. The chain employs TRBV19 and TRBJ2-3; TRBD2 matches at 7 bases. The CDR3 spans 15 residues. J lost 4 bases, V lost 3 bases, and 7 bases had no gene match. From germline, CDR1 is LNHDA and CDR2 SQIVND (reference sequence). CDR3 nucleotide sequence: TGTGCCAGTAGTATGCGACTAGCCCGCGCAGATACGCAGTATTTT. Amino acid sequence: CASSMRLARADTQYF.

This sequence joins TRBV7-6 and TRBJ2-3, with 8 bases matching TRBD1. Germline V gene sequence: CDR1 SGHVS, CDR2 FNYEAQ. Trimming cost V 3 bases and J 0 bases; bases outside gene matches: 2. The CDR3 loop spans 15 amino acids. This chain's CDR3 is CASSLGQASTDTQYF. The CDR3 region has the DNA TGTGCCAGCAGCTTGGGACAGGCTAGCACAGATACGCAGTATTTT. The full variable domain, in which reference TRBV7-6 and TRBJ2-3 provide the parts outside the CDR3, is GAGVSQSPRYKVTKRGQDVALRCDPISGHVSLYWYRQALGQGPEFLTYFNYEAQQDKSGLPNDRFSAERPEGSISTLTIQRTEQRDSAMYRCASSLGQASTDTQYFGPGTRLTVL.